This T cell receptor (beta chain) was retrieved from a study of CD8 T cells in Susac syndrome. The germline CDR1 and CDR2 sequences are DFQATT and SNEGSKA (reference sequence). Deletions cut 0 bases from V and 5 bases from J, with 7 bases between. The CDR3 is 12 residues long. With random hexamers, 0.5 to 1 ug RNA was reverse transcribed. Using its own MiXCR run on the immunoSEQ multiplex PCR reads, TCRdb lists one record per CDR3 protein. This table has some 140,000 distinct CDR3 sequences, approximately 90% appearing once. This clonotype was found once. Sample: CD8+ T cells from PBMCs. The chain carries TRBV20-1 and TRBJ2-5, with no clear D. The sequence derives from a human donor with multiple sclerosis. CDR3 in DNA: TGCAGTGCTAGAGAGTTAGGGGAGACCCAGTACTTC. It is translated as CSARELGETQYF.